This TCR beta chain derives from a study of T-cell memory formation after mild COVID-19. General study findings and limits: Pre-infection memory contained some responding clones, which suggested that cross-reactive memory had joined.

This clonotype turned up a few times. What it binds is unknown. From germline, CDR1 is DFQATT and CDR2 SNEGSKA (reference sequence). This CDR3 contains 15 residues. Germline trimming cut 7 bases from V and 0 bases from J; bases unmatched to any gene: 8. TCRdb used MiXCR to reprocess the 5' RACE reads, holding one entry per CDR3 protein. The sample includes about 560,000 distinct CDR3 sequences, around 15% of them seen just once. This TCR derives from an adult woman who had mild COVID-19 (a few samples of this study predate the infection). Cell type and time point are not known. The specimen was PBMCs or a T cell subset sorted from them (not recorded which). The chain links TRBV20-1 to TRBJ2-7; 11 bases match TRBD2. CDR3 sequence reads: CSGRGLAASSYEQYF. The CDR3 DNA sequence: TGCAGTGGCAGGGGACTAGCGGCAAGCTCCTACGAGCAGTACTTC.